This T cell receptor (beta chain) was documented in a study of cytomegalovirus exposure and HLA in healthy donors. Germline V CDR1 and CDR2: SGHTA, FQGTGA. V was trimmed by 3 bases and J by 0 bases, leaving 9 bases between them. The CDR3 is 15 amino acids. Sequenced by immunoSEQ multiplex PCR; TCRdb stores in-frame clones only, minus some. The sample lists 200,000 to 300,000 clones, approximately 84% occurring once. Study-level points and caveats: In the roughly 130 validation repertoires, a later analysis found that first-cohort TCR clusters tended to co-occur.

Concerning this clone: The target antigen is unknown.

This receptor was obtained from a woman in her 30s in good health and CMV-seropositive. The sample comprised PBMCs. The V call is TRBV7-3, the J call TRBJ2-1, with unresolved D. This chain's CDR3 is CASSLFSSSYNEQFF. The DNA for the CDR3 is TGTGCCAGCAGCTTGTTTAGTAGCTCCTACAATGAGCAGTTCTTC.